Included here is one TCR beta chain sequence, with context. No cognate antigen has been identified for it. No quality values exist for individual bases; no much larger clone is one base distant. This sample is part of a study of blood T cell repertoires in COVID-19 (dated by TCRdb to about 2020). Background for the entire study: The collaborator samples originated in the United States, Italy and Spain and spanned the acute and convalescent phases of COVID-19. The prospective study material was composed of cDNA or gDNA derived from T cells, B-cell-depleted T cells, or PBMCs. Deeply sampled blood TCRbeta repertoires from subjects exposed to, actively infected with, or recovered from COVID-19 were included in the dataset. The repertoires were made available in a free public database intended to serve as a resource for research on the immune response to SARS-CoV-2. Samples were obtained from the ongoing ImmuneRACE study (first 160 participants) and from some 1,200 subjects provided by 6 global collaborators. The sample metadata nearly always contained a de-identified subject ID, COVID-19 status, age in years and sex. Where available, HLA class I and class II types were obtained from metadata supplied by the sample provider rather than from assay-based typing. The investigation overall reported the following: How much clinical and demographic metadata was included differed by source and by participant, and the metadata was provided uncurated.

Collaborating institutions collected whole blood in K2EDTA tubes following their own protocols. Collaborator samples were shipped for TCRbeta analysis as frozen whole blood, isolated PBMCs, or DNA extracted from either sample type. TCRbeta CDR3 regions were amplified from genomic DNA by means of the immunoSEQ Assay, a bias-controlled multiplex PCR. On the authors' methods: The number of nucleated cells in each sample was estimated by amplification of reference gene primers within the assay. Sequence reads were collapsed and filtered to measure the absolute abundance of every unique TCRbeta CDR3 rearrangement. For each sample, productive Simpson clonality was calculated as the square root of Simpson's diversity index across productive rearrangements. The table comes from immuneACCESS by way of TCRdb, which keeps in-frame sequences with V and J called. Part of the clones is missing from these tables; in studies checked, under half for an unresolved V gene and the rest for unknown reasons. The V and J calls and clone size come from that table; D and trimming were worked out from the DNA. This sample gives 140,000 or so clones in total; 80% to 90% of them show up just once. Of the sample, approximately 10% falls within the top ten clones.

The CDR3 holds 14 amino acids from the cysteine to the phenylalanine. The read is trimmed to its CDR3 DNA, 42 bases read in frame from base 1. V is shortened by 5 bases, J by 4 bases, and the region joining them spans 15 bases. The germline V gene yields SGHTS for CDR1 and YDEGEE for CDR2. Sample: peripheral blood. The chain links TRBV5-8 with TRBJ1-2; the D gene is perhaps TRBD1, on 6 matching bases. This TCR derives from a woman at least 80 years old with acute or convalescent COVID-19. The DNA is TGTGCCAGCAGGGACAGAACTACAACCTATGGCTACACCTTC. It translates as CASRDRTTTYGYTF.